Listed here are 32 T cell receptor beta chains from one sample, sequenced in a study of blood T cell repertoires in COVID-19. TCRdb keeps only in-frame clones here, not all; method: immunoSEQ multiplex PCR. The sample has 250,000 to 300,000 clones; roughly nine tenths are singletons. Sequencing was performed on peripheral blood. The source is a man between 18 and 29 years old with active or convalescent COVID-19.

In its sample, this clone ranks as large. The chain uses TRBV6-4 and TRBJ2-5; 7 bases map to TRBD2. The CDR3 has 12 residues. From germline, CDR1 is MRHNA and CDR2 SNTAGT. V gave up 9 bases and J gave up 7 bases; unmatched junction bases: 8. CDR3 DNA sequence: TGTGCCAGTCCAGGGCCGGGAGGGACCCAGTACTTC. It is translated as CASPGPGGTQYF.

This chain joins TRBV5-6 and TRBJ1-2; 9 bases agree with TRBD1. V was pared by 3 bases and J by 5 bases, with 5 bases of the junction left unmatched. Germline V CDR1 and CDR2: SGHDT, YYEEEE. The CDR3 consists of 14 residues. The CDR3 nucleotides read TGTGCCAGCAGCTGGGGACAGGGCGGTTATGGCTACACCTTC. Translated, it gives CASSWGQGGYGYTF.

Written as DNA, the CDR3 is TGTGCCACCCAACTCAGGGACTCCTATAATTCACCCCTCCACTTT. Translated, it gives CATQLRDSYNSPLHF. The V call is TRBV2, the J call TRBJ1-6; D might be TRBD1 (5 bases). The ends were cut back, 10 bases at V and 0 bases at J, with 13 bases in the middle. Germline CDR1 SNHLY, CDR2 FYNNEI. The CDR3 spans 15 residues. Combining the CDR3 with reference TRBV2 and TRBJ1-6 gives the whole variable domain EPEVTQTPSHQVTQMGQEVILRCVPISNHLYFYWYRQILGQKVEFLVSFYNNEISEKSEIFDDQFSVERPDGSNFTLKIRSTKLEDSAMYFCATQLRDSYNSPLHFGNGTRLTVT.

This chain connects TRBV7-6 to TRBJ1-3; tentative D call: TRBD1 (5 bases). The V end lost 1 base, the J end lost 9 bases, and 10 bases lay between the germline ends. This CDR3 has 13 amino acids. Germline V gives CDR1 SGHVS, CDR2 FNYEAQ. This CDR3 is CASSLGQGGTIYF. CDR3 nucleotide sequence: TGTGCCAGCAGCTTAGGGCAGGGAGGCACCATATATTTT.

The V call is TRBV9, the J call TRBJ2-4; 7 bases match TRBD1. CDR1 is SGDLS, CDR2 YYNGEE, per germline. J lost 6 bases, V lost 0 bases, and 0 bases had no gene match. This CDR3 spans 13 amino acids. The CDR3: CASSVGDRNIQYF. Written as DNA, the CDR3 is TGTGCCAGCAGCGTAGGGGACAGAAACATTCAGTACTTC.

The gene calls are TRBV21-1 and TRBJ2-7; TRBD1, as called in the table, went unchecked against the DNA. TRBV21-1 corresponds to a pseudogene. This CDR3 contains 16 residues. The CDR3 sequence is CASSKVRTDLSYEQYF. The CDR3 nucleotides are TGTGCCAGCAGCAAAGTGAGGACAGACCTCTCCTACGAGCAGTACTTC.

This clone was observed a handful of times. This sequence joins TRBV29-1 and TRBJ1-1, with D possibly TRBD1 on 6 matching bases. Trimming took 7 bases from V and 4 from J, leaving 16 bases between them. This CDR3 has 13 residues. Per germline, CDR1 SQVTM and CDR2 ANQGSEA. For the CDR3, the DNA is TGCAGCGCCCTTTCCGGGACACTCACTGAAGCTTTCTTT. Its protein is CSALSGTLTEAFF.

The chain has TRBV6-2 or TRBV6-3 and TRBJ2-1; D unresolved. The V end was cut by 5 bases, the J end by 12 bases, with 14 bases between. Germline V gene lookup returns CDR1 MNHEY and CDR2 SVGEGT. This CDR3 comprises 12 residues. CDR3 coding DNA: TGTGCCAGCAGTGCCGACTCCTCCGGGCAGTTCTTC. It is translated as CASSADSSGQFF.

This clone was detected once. The chain couples TRBV5-1 to TRBJ1-2; 10 bases map to TRBD1. V lost 5 bases, J lost 4 bases, and 5 bases stayed unmatched. In germline, CDR1 is SGHRS, CDR2 YFSETQ. This CDR3 is 14 amino acids long. CDR3 loop: CASRDGTGVYGYTF. The CDR3 nucleotides read TGCGCCAGCAGGGATGGGACAGGGGTCTATGGCTACACCTTC.

The chain links TRBV6-6 to TRBJ2-7, with a possible D match to TRBD1 (5 bases). The CDR3 length is 14 residues. Germline V gene sequence: CDR1 MNHNY, CDR2 SVGAGI (reference sequence). Trimming cost V 0 bases and J 5 bases, with 11 bases left between them. The CDR3 loop reads CASSYSAGHNEQYF. In DNA form, the CDR3 reads TGTGCCAGCAGTTACTCGGCAGGACACAACGAGCAGTACTTC.

The chain joins TRBV10-2 to TRBJ2-2, with 10 bases that match TRBD1. Germline lookup yields CDR1 WSHSY and CDR2 SAAADI. The J segment lost 5 bases and the V segment lost 6 bases, leaving 6 bases of the junction unmatched. This CDR3 spans 15 amino acids. CDR3 DNA: TGCGCCAGCAGGGGACAGGGGTATAATACCGGGGAGCTGTTTTTT. Its translation is CASRGQGYNTGELFF.

This clone has only a few counts. The V gene is TRBV2, the J gene TRBJ1-4; D call uncertain. V was trimmed by 7 bases and J by 7 bases, leaving 16 bases between them. The CDR3 runs to 14 residues. Looked up from germline, CDR1 is SNHLY and CDR2 is FYNNEI. CDR3 DNA sequence: TGTGCCAGCAAATCGTCGGCGGGAAGTGAAAAACTGTTTTTT. It encodes CASKSSAGSEKLFF. The full variable domain, rest sourced from reference TRBV2 and TRBJ1-4, is EPEVTQTPSHQVTQMGQEVILRCVPISNHLYFYWYRQILGQKVEFLVSFYNNEISEKSEIFDDQFSVERPDGSNFTLKIRSTKLEDSAMYFCASKSSAGSEKLFFGSGTQLSVL.

V usage is TRBV4-2 and J usage is TRBJ2-7, with 7 bases that match TRBD2. This CDR3 region has 15 residues. Germline CDR1 is LGHNA and CDR2 is YNFKEQ. The V segment lost 0 bases and the J segment 3 bases; nucleotides outside the gene matches: 5. DNA of the CDR3: TGTGCCAGCAGCCAAGATGGAGCGGGATTCTACGAGCAGTACTTC. Residues: CASSQDGAGFYEQYF.

The V and J genes are TRBV30 and TRBJ2-5; 13 positions agree with TRBD2. V shed 2 bases and J 5 bases; nucleotides not matched to a gene: 17. The CDR3 totals 19 residues. CDR1 and CDR2 (germline): GTSNPN, SVGIG (reference sequence). The DNA of the CDR3 is TGTGCCTGGAGTCCCTACCATTTCCGGACTAGCGGGGGATCGGAGACCCAGTACTTC. This codes for CAWSPYHFRTSGGSETQYF.

V and J are TRBV27 and TRBJ2-7; TRBD1 matches at 8 bases. The J segment lost 4 bases and the V segment lost 7 bases, leaving 9 bases of the junction unmatched. Germline CDR1 is MNHEY and CDR2 is SMNVEV (reference sequence). The CDR3 runs to 14 residues. CDR3 nucleotide sequence: TGTGCCAGCACCCGCGGGACAGGCCAATACGAGCAGTACTTC. Translating gives CASTRGTGQYEQYF.

V usage is TRBV28 and J usage is TRBJ2-1, with 10 positions matching TRBD1. Trimming took 7 bases from V and 15 from J; bases not matched to a gene: 21. Germline values: CDR1 MDHEN, CDR2 SYDVKM. This CDR3 spans 16 amino acids. The CDR3 reads CASTSGTGALLGWVFF. The CDR3 nucleotides read TGTGCCAGCACATCCGGGACAGGGGCTCTATTAGGTTGGGTGTTCTTC.

The chain combines TRBV5-1 with TRBJ2-7; 8 bases match TRBD1. This CDR3 comprises 14 residues. CDR1 SGHRS and CDR2 YFSETQ come from the germline V gene. Losses at the gene ends were 5 bases for V and 0 bases for J; bases not matched to a gene: 4. The CDR3: CASSPGTGSYEQYF. The CDR3 bases are TGCGCCAGCAGTCCCGGGACAGGCTCCTACGAGCAGTACTTC.

The chain carries TRBV4-2 and TRBJ2-5, with 8 bases identical to TRBD1. This CDR3 comprises 15 residues. The junction had 5 bases not matched to a gene; V was cut back by 3 bases and J by 2 bases. Per the germline V gene, CDR1 is LGHNA and CDR2 is YNFKEQ. The CDR3 is CASSQTDRGQETQYF. The CDR3, as DNA: TGTGCCAGCAGCCAGACAGACAGGGGACAAGAGACCCAGTACTTC.

The rearrangement links TRBV25-1 to TRBJ1-2; D is uncertain. The CDR3 length is 12 residues. The germline V gene encodes CDR1 MGHDK and CDR2 SYGVNS. Deletions cut 11 bases from V and 5 bases from J, with 15 bases between. CDR3 DNA sequence: TGTGCCTGCGGTGTCGGGAAATATGGCTACACCTTC. Translation: CACGVGKYGYTF.

J is TRBJ2-3 and V is TRBV12-5; D might be TRBD2 (6 bases). Germline values: CDR1 LGHNT, CDR2 FRNRAP. This CDR3 has 15 residues. Trimming stripped 1 base from V and 10 bases from J, with 18 bases between. CDR3 protein: CASGLGAGQVGAQYF. DNA for the CDR3: TGTGCTAGTGGTTTGGGGGCGGGGCAGGTCGGTGCGCAGTATTTT.

This clone has a handful of counts. This sequence joins TRBV19 and TRBJ1-1; 8 nucleotides align to TRBD1. The CDR3 totals 15 residues. The germline V gene has CDR1 LNHDA and CDR2 SQIVND (reference sequence). With 4 bases clipped from V and 3 bases from J, the junction kept 7 bases outside the gene matches. The CDR3 nucleotides are TGTGCCAGTAGTACGACAGGGGTAGGTGACACTGAAGCTTTCTTT. This translates into CASSTTGVGDTEAFF.

The chain joins TRBV5-4 to TRBJ1-2; 8 bases are shared with TRBD1. After removal of 3 bases from V and 2 bases from J, the junction contained 6 bases not matched to a gene. The CDR3 loop spans 15 amino acids. Germline CDR1 and CDR2: SGHNT and YYREEE (reference sequence). CDR3 amino acids: CASSWVTGANYGYTF. The CDR3 DNA is TGTGCCAGCAGCTGGGTGACAGGGGCCAACTATGGCTACACCTTC.

The chain combines TRBV5-1 with TRBJ2-7, with a weak D call TRBD1 (5 bases). V shed 7 bases and J shed 3 bases, with 14 bases lying between them. The germline CDR1 and CDR2 sequences are SGHRS and YFSETQ. The CDR3 runs 13 residues. CDR3 nucleotide sequence: TGCGCCAGCGCCCCGGGCGGACACTACGAGCAGTACTTC. It translates to CASAPGGHYEQYF.

This sequence joins TRBV12-5 and TRBJ1-1; a possible D gene is TRBD1 (6 bases). Germline CDR1 reads LGHNT; CDR2 reads FRNRAP. V lost 4 bases and J lost 4, with 16 bases in between. The CDR3 extends over 15 amino acids. CDR3 in amino acids: CASGWVGGESTEAFF. The CDR3 DNA reads as TGTGCTAGTGGTTGGGTAGGGGGGGAATCCACTGAAGCTTTCTTT.

The chain's CDR3 is CASSLGQTKLFF. The CDR3 DNA is TGTGCCAGCAGTTTAGGACAGACAAAACTGTTTTTT. V is TRBV28 and J is TRBJ1-4; weak D call: TRBD1 (6 bases). The V end was cut by 2 bases, the J end by 10 bases, with 8 bases between. Germline V gene lookup returns CDR1 MDHEN and CDR2 SYDVKM. CDR3 size: 12 residues.

The chain uses TRBV28 and TRBJ2-3; a possible D gene is TRBD1 (6 bases). This CDR3 is built from 11 residues. Germline loops: CDR1 MDHEN, CDR2 SYDVKM. Trimming pared 2 bases from V and 11 bases from J, leaving 8 bases between. CDR3 sequence: CASSLRGGQYF. The CDR3 DNA reads TGTGCCAGCAGTTTAAGAGGGGGGCAGTATTTT.

The rearrangement joins TRBV5-1 to TRBJ2-7; perhaps TRBD2 as D (6 bases). V lost 0 bases and J lost 6, with 19 bases in between. CDR1 and CDR2 from the germline V gene are SGHRS and YFSETQ. The CDR3 consists of 16 residues. The CDR3 DNA is TGCGCCAGCAGCTTGGGCGTTCGGGGGAAATATGGCGAGCAGTACTTC. This sequence encodes CASSLGVRGKYGEQYF.

This chain connects TRBV6-5 to TRBJ2-5; perhaps TRBD1 as D (5 bases). The length of the CDR3 is 15 residues. V shed 4 bases and J shed 0 bases, with 12 bases lying between them. Germline loops: CDR1 MNHEY, CDR2 SVGAGI. The CDR3 sequence: CASSFTWTYQETQYF. DNA of the CDR3: TGTGCCAGCAGTTTCACCTGGACATACCAAGAGACCCAGTACTTC.

The CDR3 DNA follows: TGTGCCAGCAGTGACGGACAGTCTGGAAACACCATATATTTT. Translated: CASSDGQSGNTIYF. The chain employs TRBV6-6 and TRBJ1-3; the D gene is possibly TRBD1 (6 bases). V lost 5 bases, J lost 1 base, and 9 bases lay in between. The CDR3 runs to 14 residues. Germline assignment: CDR1 MNHNY and CDR2 SVGAGI (reference sequence).

V and J are TRBV29-1 and TRBJ2-2; the D gene is possibly TRBD1 (5 bases). The CDR3 spans 14 residues. Trimming shortened V by 5 bases and J by 4 bases, and 14 bases separated the two germline ends. Germline values: CDR1 SQVTM, CDR2 ANQGSEA. The CDR3 DNA follows: TGCAGCGTTCCTGAAAACAGGATCACCGGGGAGCTGTTTTTT. It codes for CSVPENRITGELFF.

This chain links TRBV7-2 with TRBJ2-1, with 10 bases aligning to TRBD2. In germline, CDR1 is SGHTA, CDR2 FQGNSA. The CDR3 spans 18 residues. The V and J ends lost 5 bases and 0 bases, in that order; junction bases with no gene match: 10. CDR3 protein: CASSPAGGPWSSYNEQFF. CDR3 DNA sequence: TGTGCCAGCAGCCCAGCGGGAGGGCCTTGGAGCTCCTACAATGAGCAGTTCTTC.

The chain carries TRBV7-9 and TRBJ2-5; possible D gene TRBD2, 5 bases. This CDR3 contains 14 residues. V gave up 0 bases and J gave up 2 bases, with 7 bases separating them. CDR1 and CDR2 (germline): SEHNR, FQNEAQ (reference sequence). The CDR3 loop is CASSLAAVQETQYF. In nucleotides, the CDR3 is TGTGCCAGCAGCTTAGCAGCGGTGCAAGAGACCCAGTACTTC.